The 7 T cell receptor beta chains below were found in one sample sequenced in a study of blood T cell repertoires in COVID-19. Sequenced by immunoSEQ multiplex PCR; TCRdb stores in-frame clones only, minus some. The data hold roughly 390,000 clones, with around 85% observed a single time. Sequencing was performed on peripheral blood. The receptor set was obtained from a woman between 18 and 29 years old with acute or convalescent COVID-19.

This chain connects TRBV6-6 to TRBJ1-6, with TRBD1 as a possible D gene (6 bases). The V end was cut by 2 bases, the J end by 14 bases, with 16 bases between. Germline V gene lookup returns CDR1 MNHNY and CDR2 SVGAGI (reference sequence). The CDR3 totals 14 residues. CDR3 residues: CASSYGGGPAALHF. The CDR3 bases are TGTGCCAGCAGTTACGGGGGCGGACCGGCGGCCCTCCACTTT.

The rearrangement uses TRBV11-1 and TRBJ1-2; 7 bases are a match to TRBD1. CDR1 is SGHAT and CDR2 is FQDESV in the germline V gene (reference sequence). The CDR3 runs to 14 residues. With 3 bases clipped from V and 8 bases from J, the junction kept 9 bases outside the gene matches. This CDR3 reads CASSLIQGSGGYTF. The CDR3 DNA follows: TGTGCCAGCAGCTTGATACAGGGGTCTGGAGGCTACACCTTC.

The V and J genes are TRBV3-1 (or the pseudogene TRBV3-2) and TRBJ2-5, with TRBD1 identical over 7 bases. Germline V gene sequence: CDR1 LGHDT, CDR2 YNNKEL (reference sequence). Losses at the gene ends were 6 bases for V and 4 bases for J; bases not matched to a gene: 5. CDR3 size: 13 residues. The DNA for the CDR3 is TGTGCCAGCAGACTGACAGGGCGAGAGACCCAGTACTTC. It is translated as CASRLTGRETQYF.

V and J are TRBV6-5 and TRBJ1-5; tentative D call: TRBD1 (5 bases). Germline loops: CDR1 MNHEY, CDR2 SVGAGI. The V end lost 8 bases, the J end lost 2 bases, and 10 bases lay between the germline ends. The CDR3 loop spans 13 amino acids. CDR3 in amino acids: CASLGGGNQPQHF. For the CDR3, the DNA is TGTGCCAGCCTGGGGGGAGGCAATCAGCCCCAGCATTTT.

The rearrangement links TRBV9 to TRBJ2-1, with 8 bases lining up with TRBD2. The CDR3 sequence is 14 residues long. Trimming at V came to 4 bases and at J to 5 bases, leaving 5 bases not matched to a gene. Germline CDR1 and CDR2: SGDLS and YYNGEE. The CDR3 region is CASSTGTRHNEQFF. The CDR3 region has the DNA TGTGCCAGCAGCACCGGGACTAGGCACAATGAGCAGTTCTTC.

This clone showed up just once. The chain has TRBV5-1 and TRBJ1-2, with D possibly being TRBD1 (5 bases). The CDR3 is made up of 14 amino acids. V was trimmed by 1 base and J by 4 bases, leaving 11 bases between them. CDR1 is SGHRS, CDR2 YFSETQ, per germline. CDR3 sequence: CASSLPRDSYGYTF. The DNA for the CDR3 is TGCGCCAGCAGCTTGCCTCGGGACTCCTATGGCTACACCTTC.

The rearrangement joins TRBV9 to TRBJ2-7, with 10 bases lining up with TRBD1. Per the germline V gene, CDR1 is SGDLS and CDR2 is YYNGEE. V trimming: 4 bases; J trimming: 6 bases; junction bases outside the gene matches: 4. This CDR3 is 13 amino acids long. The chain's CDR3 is CASSPRDRGEQYF. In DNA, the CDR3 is TGTGCCAGCAGCCCACGGGACAGGGGCGAGCAGTACTTC.